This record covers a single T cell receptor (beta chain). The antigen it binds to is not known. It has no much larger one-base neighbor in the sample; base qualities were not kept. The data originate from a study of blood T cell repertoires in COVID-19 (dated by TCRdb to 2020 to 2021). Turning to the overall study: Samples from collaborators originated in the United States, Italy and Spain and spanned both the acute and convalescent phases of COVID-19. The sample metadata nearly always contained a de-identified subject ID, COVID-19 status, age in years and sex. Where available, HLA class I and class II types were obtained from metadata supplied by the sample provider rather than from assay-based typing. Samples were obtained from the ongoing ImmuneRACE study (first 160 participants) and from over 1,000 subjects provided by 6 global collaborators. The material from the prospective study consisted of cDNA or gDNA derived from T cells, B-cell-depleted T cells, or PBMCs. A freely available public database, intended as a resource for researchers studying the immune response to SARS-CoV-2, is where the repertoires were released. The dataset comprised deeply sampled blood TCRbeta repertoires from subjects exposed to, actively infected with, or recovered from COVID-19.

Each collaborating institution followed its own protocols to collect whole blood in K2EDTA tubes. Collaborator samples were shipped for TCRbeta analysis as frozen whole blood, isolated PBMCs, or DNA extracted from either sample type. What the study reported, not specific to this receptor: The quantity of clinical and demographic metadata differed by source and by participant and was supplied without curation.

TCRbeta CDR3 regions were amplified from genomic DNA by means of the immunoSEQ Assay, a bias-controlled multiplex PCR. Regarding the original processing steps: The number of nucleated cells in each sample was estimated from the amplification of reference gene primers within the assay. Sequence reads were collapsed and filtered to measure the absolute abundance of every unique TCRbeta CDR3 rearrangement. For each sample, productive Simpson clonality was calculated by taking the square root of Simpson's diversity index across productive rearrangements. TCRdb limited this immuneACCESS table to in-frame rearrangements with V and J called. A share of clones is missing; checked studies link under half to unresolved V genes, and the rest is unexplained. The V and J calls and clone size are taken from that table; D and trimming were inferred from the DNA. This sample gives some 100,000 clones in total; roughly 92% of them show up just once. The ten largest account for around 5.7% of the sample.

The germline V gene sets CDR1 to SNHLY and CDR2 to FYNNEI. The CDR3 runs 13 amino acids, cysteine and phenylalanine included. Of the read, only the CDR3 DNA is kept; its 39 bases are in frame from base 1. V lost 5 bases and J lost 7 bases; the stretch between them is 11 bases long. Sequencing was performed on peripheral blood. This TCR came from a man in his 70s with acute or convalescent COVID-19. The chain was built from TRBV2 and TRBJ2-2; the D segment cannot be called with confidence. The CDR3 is CASSLQRRGELFF. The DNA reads TGTGCCAGCAGTCTTCAGAGGCGCGGGGAGCTGTTTTTT.